The clone carrying this T cell receptor (beta chain) showed up many times. Its matching antigen is unknown. The CDR3 is 13 amino acids. The ends were cut back, 5 bases at V and 5 bases at J, with 12 bases in the middle. CDR1 is SGHAT, CDR2 FQDESV, per germline (reference sequence). The sample belongs to a study of CD8 T cells in ankylosing spondylitis. The study's findings and limits: Blood from ankylosing spondylitis patients appeared to carry a characteristic roughly 8-variant TCR beta motif.

Scientists made TCR beta libraries using quantitative 5'-RACE with molecular barcodes. TCRdb reanalysed the 5' RACE reads using MiXCR and keeps one entry per CDR3 protein. This table holds about 500,000 distinct CDR3 sequences, about 5.7% found once. The sequencing sample was made of blood, either unsorted or a sorted T cell fraction (not recorded which). The chain employs TRBV11-1 and TRBJ2-5, with a tentative D call TRBD2 (6 bases). This TCR was recovered from a male donor with ankylosing spondylitis. CDR3 nucleotides: TGTGCCAGCAGCCGAGGACTACTTGAGACCCAGTACTTC. Its translation is CASSRGLLETQYF.